Listed below are T cell receptor beta chains from one sample, sequenced in a study of CXCR3-negative and CXCR3-positive naive CD8 T cells. TCRdb reanalyzed the 5' RACE reads and collapses them to one entry per CDR3 protein, without DNA. Recorded for this sample: about 110,000 distinct CDR3 sequences. Source material: naive CXCR3+ CD8+ T cells from blood. Every receptor here comes from a human donor in good health. Some clones in this sample may be carry-over from other donors' samples. The CDR3 runs from the conserved cysteine through the conserved F or W.

TRBV28,TRBJ2-7,CASSLNRMSYEQYF
TRBV29-1,TRBJ2-3,CSVPGLAGVRDTQYF
TRBV4-2,TRBJ2-2,CASSQEEGGTVNGGELFF
TRBV11-2,TRBJ2-7,CASSLGTGIYYEQYF
TRBV5-6,TRBJ1-1,CASSFPLGTEAFF
TRBV13,TRBJ2-1,CASSPTSGIHNEQFF
TRBV28,TRBJ2-3,CASSLTRDTQYF
TRBV7-2,TRBJ1-1,CASSLVSSSQAFF
TRBV11-2,TRBJ2-5,CASSLELPPRETQYF
TRBV6-2/TRBV6-3,TRBJ2-2,CASSPRDAGELFF
TRBV4-2,TRBJ2-6,CASSQGASGANVLTF
TRBV7-9,TRBJ2-5,CASSLGSARTGETQYF
TRBV29-1,TRBJ2-7,CSVGLSRGYEQYF
TRBV7-6,TRBJ1-1,CASGDLNTEAFF
TRBV5-1,TRBJ2-1,CASTLDLLSSYNEQFF
TRBV11-3,TRBJ2-7,CASSREVSYEQYF
TRBV28,TRBJ2-3,CASTRGGWDSDTQYF
TRBV6-4,TRBJ2-1,CASSEPSAFYNEQFF
TRBV12-5,TRBJ2-4,CASGLVSEMVNIQYF
TRBV28,TRBJ1-4,CATDSFFDEKLFF
TRBV19,TRBJ1-1,CASSIVGGGTEAFF
TRBV27,TRBJ2-7,CASSSEVGRPSYEQYF
TRBV29-1,TRBJ2-1,CSVEQGANEQFF
TRBV4-2,TRBJ2-3,CASSQVSRGASGGTDTQYF
TRBV10-3,TRBJ1-2,CAISTSDALANYGYTF
TRBV7-6,TRBJ1-2,CASSSPGGQGDGYTF
TRBV21-1,TRBJ2-1,CASSRVVYEQFF
TRBV30,TRBJ2-7,CAWSENSYEQYF
TRBV12-3/TRBV12-4,TRBJ2-7,CASSLSGSPDEQYF
TRBV5-1,TRBJ2-7,CASSFGTSGPYEQYF
TRBV11-2,TRBJ1-1,CASSPDEDPNTEAFF
TRBV29-1,TRBJ2-1,CSVEVVGVGFHEQFF
TRBV28,TRBJ1-1,CASSTRGEVTEAFF
TRBV2,TRBJ2-5,CASSESGGYQETQYF
TRBV20-1,TRBJ2-7,CSARDLLGLNEQYF
TRBV9,TRBJ1-6,CASSGGRDRGYNSPLHF
TRBV30,TRBJ2-7,CAWSEGGYEQYF
TRBV7-8,TRBJ2-3,CASSLVGDTQYF
TRBV5-1,TRBJ2-7,CASSLDTSGYEQYF
TRBV5-4,TRBJ2-1,CASSLARTTEQFF
TRBV29-1,TRBJ2-7,CSVISGSSYEQYF
TRBV25-1,TRBJ2-2,CASMGQGADTGELFF
TRBV29-1,TRBJ2-5,CSVELAGGGETQYF
TRBV6-2/TRBV6-3,TRBJ2-5,CASSYRYAEETQYF
TRBV29-1,TRBJ2-6,CSFLGEKGSGANVLTF
TRBV28,TRBJ1-5,CASSFWAGSTTSNQPQHF
TRBV19,TRBJ2-1,CASSISWTVENNEQFF
TRBV29-1,TRBJ2-3,CSVDGTGDGSDTQYF
TRBV7-2,TRBJ2-7,CASSSYNGETYEQYF
TRBV13,TRBJ2-7,CASSLDIGVPSYEQYF
TRBV10-3,TRBJ2-7,CAISEPEPYEQYF
TRBV4-1,TRBJ2-1,CASSQDLSVQGWEFF
TRBV21-1,TRBJ1-6,CASNLGGGPSSYNSPLHF
TRBV11-3,TRBJ2-2,CASSFILQGINTGELFF
TRBV28,TRBJ2-1,CASSSTGGHDEQFF
TRBV7-7,TRBJ2-1,CASSSGQDNYNEQFF
TRBV6-8,TRBJ2-4,CASTSNVGLLKNIQYF
TRBV20-1,TRBJ2-3,CSARDRDRGTDTQYF
TRBV10-1,TRBJ2-3,CASSDALAGGPGTDTQYF